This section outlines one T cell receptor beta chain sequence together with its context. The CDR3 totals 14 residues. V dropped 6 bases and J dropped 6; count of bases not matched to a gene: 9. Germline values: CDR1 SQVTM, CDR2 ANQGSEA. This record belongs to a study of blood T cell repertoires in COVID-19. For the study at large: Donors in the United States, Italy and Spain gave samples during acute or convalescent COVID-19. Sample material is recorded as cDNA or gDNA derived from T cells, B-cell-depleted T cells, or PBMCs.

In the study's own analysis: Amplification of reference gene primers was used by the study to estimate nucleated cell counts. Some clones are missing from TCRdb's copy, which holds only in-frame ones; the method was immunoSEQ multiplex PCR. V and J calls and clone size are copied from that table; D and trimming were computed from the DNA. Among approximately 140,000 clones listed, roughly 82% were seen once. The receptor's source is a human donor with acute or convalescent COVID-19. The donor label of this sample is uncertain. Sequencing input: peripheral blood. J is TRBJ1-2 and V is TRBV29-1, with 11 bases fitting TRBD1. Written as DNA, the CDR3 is TGCAGCGTCGTGTCCGGGACAGGGGGGGATGGCTACACCTTC. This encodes CSVVSGTGGDGYTF.